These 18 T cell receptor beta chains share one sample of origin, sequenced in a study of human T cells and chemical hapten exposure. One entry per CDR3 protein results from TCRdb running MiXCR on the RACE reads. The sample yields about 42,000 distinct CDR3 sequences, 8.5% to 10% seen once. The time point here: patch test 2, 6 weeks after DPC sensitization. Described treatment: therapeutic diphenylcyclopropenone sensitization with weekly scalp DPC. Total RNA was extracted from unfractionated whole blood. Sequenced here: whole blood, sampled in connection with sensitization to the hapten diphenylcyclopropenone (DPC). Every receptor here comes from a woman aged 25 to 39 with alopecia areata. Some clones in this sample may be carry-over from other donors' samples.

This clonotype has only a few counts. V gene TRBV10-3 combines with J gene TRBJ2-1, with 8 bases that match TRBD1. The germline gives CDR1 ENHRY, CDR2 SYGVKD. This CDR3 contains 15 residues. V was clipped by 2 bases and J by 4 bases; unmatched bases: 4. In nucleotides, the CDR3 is TGTGCCATCAGTGAGCGGACAGGGAGGTACAATGAGCAGTTCTTC. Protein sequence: CAISERTGRYNEQFF.

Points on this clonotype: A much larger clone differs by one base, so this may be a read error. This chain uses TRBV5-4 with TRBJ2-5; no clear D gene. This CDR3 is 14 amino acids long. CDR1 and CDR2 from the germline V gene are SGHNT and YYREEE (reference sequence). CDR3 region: CTSSLPGTQETQYF. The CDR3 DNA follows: TGTACCAGCAGCTTGCCAGGCACTCAAGAGACCCAGTACTTC.

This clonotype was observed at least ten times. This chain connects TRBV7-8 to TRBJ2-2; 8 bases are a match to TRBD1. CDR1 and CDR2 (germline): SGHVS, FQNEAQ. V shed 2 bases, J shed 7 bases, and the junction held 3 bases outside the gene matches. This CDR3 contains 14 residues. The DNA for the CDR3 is TGTGCCAGCAGCTTAAACAGGGGGGTCGGGGAGCTGTTTTTT. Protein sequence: CASSLNRGVGELFF.

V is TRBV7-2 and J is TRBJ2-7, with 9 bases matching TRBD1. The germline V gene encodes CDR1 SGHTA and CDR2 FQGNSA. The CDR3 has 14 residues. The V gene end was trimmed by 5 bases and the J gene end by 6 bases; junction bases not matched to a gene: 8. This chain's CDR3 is CASSKGQGSSEQYF. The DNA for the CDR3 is TGTGCCAGCAGCAAGGGACAGGGTTCGAGCGAGCAGTACTTC. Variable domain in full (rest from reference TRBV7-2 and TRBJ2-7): GAGVSQSPSNKVTEKGKDVELRCDPISGHTALYWYRQSLGQGLEFLIYFQGNSAPDKSGLPSDRFSAERTGGSVSTLTIQRTQQEDSAVYLCASSKGQGSSEQYFGPGTRLTVT.

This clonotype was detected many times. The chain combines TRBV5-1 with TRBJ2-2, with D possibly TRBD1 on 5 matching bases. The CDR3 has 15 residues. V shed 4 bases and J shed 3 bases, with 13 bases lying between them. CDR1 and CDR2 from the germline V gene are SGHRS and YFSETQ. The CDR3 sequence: CASSQDTADTGELFF. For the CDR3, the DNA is TGCGCCAGCAGCCAGGACACCGCTGACACCGGGGAGCTGTTTTTT.

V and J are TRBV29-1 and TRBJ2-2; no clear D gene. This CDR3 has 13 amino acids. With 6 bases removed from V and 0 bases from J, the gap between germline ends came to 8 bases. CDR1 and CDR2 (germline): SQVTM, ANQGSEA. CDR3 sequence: CSVSTANTGELFF. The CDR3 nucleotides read TGCAGCGTCTCGACCGCGAACACCGGGGAGCTGTTTTTT.

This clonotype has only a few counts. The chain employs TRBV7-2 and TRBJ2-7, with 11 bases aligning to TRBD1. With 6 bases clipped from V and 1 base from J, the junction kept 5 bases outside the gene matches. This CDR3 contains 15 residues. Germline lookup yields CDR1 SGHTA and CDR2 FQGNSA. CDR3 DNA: TGTGCCAGCAGGTGGGGACAGGGGGTATCCTACGAGCAGTACTTC. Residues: CASRWGQGVSYEQYF.

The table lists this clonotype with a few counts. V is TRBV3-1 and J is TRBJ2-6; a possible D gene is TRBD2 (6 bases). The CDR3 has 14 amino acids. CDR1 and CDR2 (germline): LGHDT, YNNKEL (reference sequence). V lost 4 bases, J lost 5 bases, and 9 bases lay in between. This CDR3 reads CASSPRDRANVLTF. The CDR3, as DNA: TGTGCCAGCAGCCCGCGGGATAGGGCCAACGTCCTGACTTTC. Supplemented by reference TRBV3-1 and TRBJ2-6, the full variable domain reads DTAVSQTPKYLVTQMGNDKSIKCEQNLGHDTMYWYKQDSKKFLKIMFSYNNKELIINETVPNRFSPKSPDKAHLNLHINSLELGDSAVYFCASSPRDRANVLTFGAGSRLTVL.

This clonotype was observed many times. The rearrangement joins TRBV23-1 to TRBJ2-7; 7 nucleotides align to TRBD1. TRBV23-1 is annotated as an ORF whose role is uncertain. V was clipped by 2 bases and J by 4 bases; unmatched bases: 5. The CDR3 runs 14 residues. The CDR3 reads CASSQNGTAYEQYF. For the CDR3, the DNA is TGCGCCAGCAGTCAAAACGGGACAGCTTACGAGCAGTACTTC.

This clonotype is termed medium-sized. In DNA, the CDR3 is TGCAGTGCTAGCCCAATGCGACAGGGGGCATACAATGAGCAGTTCTTC. It specifies CSASPMRQGAYNEQFF. The chain joins TRBV20-1 to TRBJ2-1; 10 nucleotides match TRBD1. The V segment lost 3 bases and the J segment 4 bases; nucleotides outside the gene matches: 9. The length of the CDR3 is 16 residues. The germline gives CDR1 DFQATT, CDR2 SNEGSKA (reference sequence).

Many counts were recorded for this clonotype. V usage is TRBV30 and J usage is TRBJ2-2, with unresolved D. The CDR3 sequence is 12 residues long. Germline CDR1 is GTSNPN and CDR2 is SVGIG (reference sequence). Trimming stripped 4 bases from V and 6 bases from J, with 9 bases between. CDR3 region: CAWKVPSGELFF. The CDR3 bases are TGTGCCTGGAAGGTTCCGTCCGGGGAGCTGTTTTTT.

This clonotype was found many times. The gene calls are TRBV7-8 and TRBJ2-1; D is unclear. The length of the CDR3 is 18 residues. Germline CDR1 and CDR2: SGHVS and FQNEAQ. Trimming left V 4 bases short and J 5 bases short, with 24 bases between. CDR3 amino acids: CASSYPARRDKSNNEQFF. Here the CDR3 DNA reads TGTGCCAGCAGCTATCCAGCCCGGCGTGACAAGAGTAACAATGAGCAGTTCTTC.

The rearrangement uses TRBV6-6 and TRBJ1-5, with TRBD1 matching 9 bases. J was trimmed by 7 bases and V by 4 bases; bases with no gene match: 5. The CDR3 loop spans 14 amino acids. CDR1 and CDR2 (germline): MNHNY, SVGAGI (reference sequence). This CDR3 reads CASSWDRATQPQHF. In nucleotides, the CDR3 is TGTGCCAGCAGTTGGGACAGGGCAACCCAGCCCCAGCATTTT.

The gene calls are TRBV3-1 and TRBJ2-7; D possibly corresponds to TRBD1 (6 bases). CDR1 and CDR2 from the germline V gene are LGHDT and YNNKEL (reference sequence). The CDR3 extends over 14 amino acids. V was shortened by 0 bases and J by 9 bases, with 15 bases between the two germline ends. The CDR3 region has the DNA TGTGCCAGCAGCCAAGATCGTACAGGGTGGTGGCAGTACTTC. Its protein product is CASSQDRTGWWQYF.

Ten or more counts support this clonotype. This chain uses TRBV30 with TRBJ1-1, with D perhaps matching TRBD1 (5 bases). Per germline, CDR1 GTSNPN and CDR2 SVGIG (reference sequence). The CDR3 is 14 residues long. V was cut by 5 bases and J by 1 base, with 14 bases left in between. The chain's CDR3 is CAWAPVGPNTEAFF. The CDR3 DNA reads TGTGCCTGGGCTCCTGTGGGGCCGAACACTGAAGCTTTCTTT.

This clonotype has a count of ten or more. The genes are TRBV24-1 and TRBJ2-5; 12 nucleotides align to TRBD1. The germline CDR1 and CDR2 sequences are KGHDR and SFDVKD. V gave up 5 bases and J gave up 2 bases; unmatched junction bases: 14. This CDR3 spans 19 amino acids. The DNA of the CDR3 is TGTGCCACCAGTGGTACCGGGACAGGGGGCGCCGGTAGTCAAGAGACCCAGTACTTC. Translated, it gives CATSGTGTGGAGSQETQYF.

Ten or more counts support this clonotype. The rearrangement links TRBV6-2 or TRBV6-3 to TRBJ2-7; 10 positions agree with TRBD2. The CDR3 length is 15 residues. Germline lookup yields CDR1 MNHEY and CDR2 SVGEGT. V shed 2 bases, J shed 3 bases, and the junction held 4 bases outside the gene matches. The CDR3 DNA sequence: TGTGCCAGCAGTTACACCGGACTAGCGGTCTACGAGCAGTACTTC. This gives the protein CASSYTGLAVYEQYF.

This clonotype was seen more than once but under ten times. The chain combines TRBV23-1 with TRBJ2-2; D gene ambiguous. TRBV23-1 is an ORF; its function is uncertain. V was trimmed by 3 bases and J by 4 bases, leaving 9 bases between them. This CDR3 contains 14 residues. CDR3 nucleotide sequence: TGCGCCAGCAGTCATCAACACTCCACCGGGGAGCTGTTTTTT. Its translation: CASSHQHSTGELFF.